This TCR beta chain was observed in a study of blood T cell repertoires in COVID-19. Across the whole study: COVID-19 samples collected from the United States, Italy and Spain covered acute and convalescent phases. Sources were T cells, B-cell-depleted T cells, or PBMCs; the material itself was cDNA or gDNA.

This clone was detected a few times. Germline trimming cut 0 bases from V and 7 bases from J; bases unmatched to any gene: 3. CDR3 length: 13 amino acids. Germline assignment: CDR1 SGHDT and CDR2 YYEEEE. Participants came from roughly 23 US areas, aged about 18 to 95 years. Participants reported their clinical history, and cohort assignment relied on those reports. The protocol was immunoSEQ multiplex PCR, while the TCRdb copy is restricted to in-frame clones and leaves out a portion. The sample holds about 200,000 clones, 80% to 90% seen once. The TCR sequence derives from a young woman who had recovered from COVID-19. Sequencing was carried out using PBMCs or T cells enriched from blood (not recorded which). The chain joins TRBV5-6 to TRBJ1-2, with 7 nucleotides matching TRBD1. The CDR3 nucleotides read TGTGCCAGCAGCTTGGACAGGGGTGGTGGCTACACCTTC. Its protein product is CASSLDRGGGYTF.